This TCR beta chain came from a study of beta chain features in type 1 diabetes. Turning to the study itself: Sorted cell examination encompassed under 130 million cells across all samples.

The sequenced template was cDNA made from the entire isolated RNA. The method was immunoSEQ multiplex PCR; TCRdb's version includes in-frame clones alone and lacks a portion of them. The repertoire has about 340,000 clones, about 14% of them found once; the top ten carry 0.015%. The authors sorted CD4+ naive, central memory, regulatory and stem cell-like memory cells via CD45RO/CCR7/CD25/CD127/CD95/CD27. As concerns this clone: Its antigen is not known.

Study observations and caveats: In every one of the four CD4+ subsets, TCRB CDR3s were moderately but significantly shorter in Type 1 diabetes patients. The naive, central memory and Treg TCRB repertoires of patients appeared to be more similar to one another than those of healthy donors.

V dropped 5 bases and J dropped 7 bases, with 15 bases sitting between them. CDR1 is SGHTA, CDR2 FQGNSA, per germline. This CDR3 spans 13 amino acids. The chain recombines TRBV7-2 with TRBJ2-7; D may be TRBD1 or TRBD2 (6 bases each). The sequence came from a young woman with type 1 diabetes. The sequenced sample was naive CD4+ T cells from blood. The CDR3 coding sequence is TGTGCCAGCAGCCCGGACTACCAGGGGGAGCAGTACGTC. The encoded protein is CASSPDYQGEQYV.